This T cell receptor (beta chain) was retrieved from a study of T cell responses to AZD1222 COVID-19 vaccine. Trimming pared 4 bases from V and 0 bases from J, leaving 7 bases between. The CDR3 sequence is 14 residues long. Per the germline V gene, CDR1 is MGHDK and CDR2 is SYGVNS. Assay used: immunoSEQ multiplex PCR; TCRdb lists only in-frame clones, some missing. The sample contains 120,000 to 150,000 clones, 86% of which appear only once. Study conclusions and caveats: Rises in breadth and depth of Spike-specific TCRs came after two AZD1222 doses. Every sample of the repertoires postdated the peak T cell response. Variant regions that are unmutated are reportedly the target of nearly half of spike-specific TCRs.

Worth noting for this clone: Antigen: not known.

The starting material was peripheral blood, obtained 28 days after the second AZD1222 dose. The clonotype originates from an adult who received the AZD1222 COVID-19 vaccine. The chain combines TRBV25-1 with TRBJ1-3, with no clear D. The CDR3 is CASSGGYSGNTIYF. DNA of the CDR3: TGTGCCAGCAGTGGCGGGTACTCTGGAAACACCATATATTTT.